Listed below are T cell receptor beta chains from one sample, sequenced in a study of blood T cell repertoires in COVID-19. Measured with immunoSEQ multiplex PCR; TCRdb has only the in-frame clones, and not every one. Of fewer than 120,000 clones in the sample, roughly 87% were seen once. Sequencing input: peripheral blood. These receptors were taken from a human donor in a cohort sampled during active COVID-19. The CDR3 runs from the conserved cysteine through the conserved F or W. The order of the fields is V gene, D gene, J gene, clone size, CDR3 DNA, CDR3 protein. D genes are given only for firm matches. Size is omitted from some rows. Given values are once, few, many or a class for expanded clones.

>TRBV5-1|-|TRBJ1-2|-
TGCGCCAGCAGCTTGGAGCCATCCCGAAGCTATGGCTACACCTTC
CASSLEPSRSYGYTF
>TRBV28|-|TRBJ2-7|-
TGTGCCAGCACCTTAGACTACGAGCAGTACTTC
CASTLDYEQYF
>TRBV12-3/TRBV12-4|TRBD1|TRBJ2-1|-
TGTGCCAGCACCGACAGGGTTGGTGAGCAGTTCTTC
CASTDRVGEQFF
>TRBV2|-|TRBJ2-7|-
TGTGCCAGCTTTGGCGGGACTCTTGTCACCTACGAGCAGTACTTC
CASFGGTLVTYEQYF
>TRBV6-5|-|TRBJ1-1|few
TGTGCCAGCAGGAAGGACTATATCTCTGAAGCTTTCTTT
CASRKDYISEAFF
>TRBV3-1/TRBV3-2|TRBD1|TRBJ1-1|-
TGTGCCAGCAGCCAAGCGGACAGGCAAGCTTTCTTT
CASSQADRQAFF
>TRBV18|-|TRBJ1-1|-
TGTGCCAGCTCACCACGCTCTGGGGGGGACACTGAAGCTTTCTTT
CASSPRSGGDTEAFF
>TRBV2|-|TRBJ2-7|-
TGTGCCAGCAGTGGACAGAGAGAGCAGTACTTC
CASSGQREQYF
>TRBV12-3/TRBV12-4|TRBD2|TRBJ2-1|-
TGTGCCACCAGGACTAGCACGAACAATGAGCAGTTCTTC
CATRTSTNNEQFF
>TRBV5-1|TRBD2|TRBJ2-3|-
TGCGCCAGCAGCCCCGCGATTGGTACTAGCGGGAGCGGGGTGGGCACAGATACGCAGTATTTT
CASSPAIGTSGSGVGTDTQYF
>TRBV14|-|TRBJ2-3|-
TGTGCCAGCAGCCAAGACCGTGGGGAGAAGCAGTATTTT
CASSQDRGEKQYF
>TRBV11-2|TRBD2|TRBJ2-1|-
TGTGCCAGCAGCTTAGCTGAGACTAGCCTTTACAATGAGCAGTTCTTC
CASSLAETSLYNEQFF
>TRBV7-3|-|TRBJ1-6|-
TGTGCCAGCAGCGCCGGACAGCCGAATTCACCCCTCCACTTT
CASSAGQPNSPLHF
>TRBV3-1/TRBV3-2|-|TRBJ2-2|-
TGTGCCAGCAGCCAGAGAGCGGGCCCCTCCGGCGGGGAGCTGTTTTTT
CASSQRAGPSGGELFF
>TRBV3-1/TRBV3-2|-|TRBJ2-7|-
TGTGCCAGCAGCCTTGGGGAGGGGGGGTTAATGGACGAGCAGTACTTC
CASSLGEGGLMDEQYF